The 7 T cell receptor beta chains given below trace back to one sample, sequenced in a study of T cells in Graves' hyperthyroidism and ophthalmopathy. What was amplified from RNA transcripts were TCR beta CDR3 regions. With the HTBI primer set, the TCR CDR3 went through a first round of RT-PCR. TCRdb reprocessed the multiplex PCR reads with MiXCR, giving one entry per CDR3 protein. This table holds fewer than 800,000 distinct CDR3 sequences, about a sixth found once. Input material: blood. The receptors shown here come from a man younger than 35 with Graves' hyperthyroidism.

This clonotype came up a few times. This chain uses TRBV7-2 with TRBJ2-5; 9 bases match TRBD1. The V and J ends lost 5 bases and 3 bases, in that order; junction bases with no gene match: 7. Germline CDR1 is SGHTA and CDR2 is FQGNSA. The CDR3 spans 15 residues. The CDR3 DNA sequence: TGTGCCAGCAGCGTAACCCGGGACAGGGAAGAGACCCAGTACTTC. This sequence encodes CASSVTRDREETQYF.

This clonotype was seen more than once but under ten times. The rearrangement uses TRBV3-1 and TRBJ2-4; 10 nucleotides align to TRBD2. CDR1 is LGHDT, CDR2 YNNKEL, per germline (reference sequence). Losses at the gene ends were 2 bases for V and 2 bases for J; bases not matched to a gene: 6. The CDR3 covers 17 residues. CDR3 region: CASSQPGLADSKNIQYF. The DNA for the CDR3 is TGTGCCAGCAGCCAACCCGGACTAGCGGATTCCAAAAACATTCAGTACTTC.

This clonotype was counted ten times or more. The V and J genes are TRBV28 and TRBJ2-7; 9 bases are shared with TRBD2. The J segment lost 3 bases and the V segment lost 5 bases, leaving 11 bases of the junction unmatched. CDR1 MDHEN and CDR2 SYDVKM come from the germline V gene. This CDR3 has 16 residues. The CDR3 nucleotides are TGTGCCAGCAGTCCTAGTTTAGCGGGAGCGCGCTACGAGCAGTACTTC. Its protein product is CASSPSLAGARYEQYF.

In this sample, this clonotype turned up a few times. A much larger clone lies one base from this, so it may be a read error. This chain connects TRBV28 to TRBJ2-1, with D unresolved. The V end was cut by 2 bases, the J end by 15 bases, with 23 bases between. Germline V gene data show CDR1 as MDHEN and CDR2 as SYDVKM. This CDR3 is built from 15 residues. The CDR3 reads CASSLTAVPTMAPFF. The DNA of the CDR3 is TGTGCCAGCAGTTTAACGGCTGTTCCTACAATGGCGCCGTTCTTC.

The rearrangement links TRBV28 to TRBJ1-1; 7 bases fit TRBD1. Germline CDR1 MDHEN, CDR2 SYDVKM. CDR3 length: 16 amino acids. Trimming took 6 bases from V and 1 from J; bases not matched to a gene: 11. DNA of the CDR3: TGTGCCAGCAGGCCAACAGGGGTGGGTGAGAACACTGAAGCTTTCTTT. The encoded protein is CASRPTGVGENTEAFF.

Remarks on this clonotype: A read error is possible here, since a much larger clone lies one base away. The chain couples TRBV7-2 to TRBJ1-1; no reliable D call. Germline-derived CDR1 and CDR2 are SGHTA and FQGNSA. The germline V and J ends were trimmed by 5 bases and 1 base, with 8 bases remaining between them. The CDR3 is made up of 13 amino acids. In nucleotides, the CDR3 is TGTGCCAGCAGCCCTCACCCGAACACTGAAGCTTTCTTT. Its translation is CASSPHPNTEAFF.

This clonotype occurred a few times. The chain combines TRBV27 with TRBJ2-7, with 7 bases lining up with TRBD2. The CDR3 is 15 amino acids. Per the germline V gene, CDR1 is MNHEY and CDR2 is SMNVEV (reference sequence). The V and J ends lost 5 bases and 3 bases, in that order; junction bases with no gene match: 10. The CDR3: CASSPAETSYYEQYF. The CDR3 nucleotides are TGTGCCAGCAGTCCCGCAGAGACTAGCTACTACGAGCAGTACTTC.